The clone carrying this T cell receptor (beta chain) was picked up one time. This record belongs to a study of blood T cell repertoires in COVID-19. As for the study in general: Whether acute or convalescent, the COVID-19 samples came from the United States, Italy and Spain.

Trimming took 5 bases from V and 5 from J, leaving 21 bases between them. This CDR3 contains 16 residues. Germline CDR1 is SGHVS and CDR2 is FNYEAQ. Sequencing used immunoSEQ multiplex PCR; TCRdb keeps in-frame clones, though not all of them. The repertoire holds under 100,000 clones, with approximately 84% as singletons. What was sequenced was peripheral blood. V and J are TRBV7-6 and TRBJ2-5; TRBD1 might be the D (6 bases). The TCR sequence derives from a man aged 80 or over with active or convalescent COVID-19. CDR3 DNA: TGTGCCAGCAGCCCTCTCCGGGTAGAGGGGGAGGAGACCCAGTACTTC. This gives the protein CASSPLRVEGEETQYF.